One and the same sample provided the 30 T cell receptor beta chains below, sequenced in a study of T cells in localized non-small cell lung cancer. The table came from immunoSEQ multiplex PCR; TCRdb's copy has only in-frame clones and leaves some out. The data contain approximately 30,000 clones, under 95% of them seen just once; the ten biggest clones take up around 11%. The sequenced sample was peripheral blood mononuclear cells, obtained before any cancer treatment. Every receptor here comes from an older female donor with stage II lung adenocarcinoma.

This rearrangement joins TRBV5-1 to TRBJ1-2, with D hard to call. The CDR3 runs to 15 residues. Germline V lookup: CDR1 SGHRS, CDR2 YFSETQ. The V gene lost 0 bases and the J gene lost 5 bases, with 14 bases spanning the gap. The DNA for the CDR3 is TGCGCCAGCAGCTTGGACTCGGGCGGGATATATGGCTACACCTTC. Translating gives CASSLDSGGIYGYTF.

The chain recombines TRBV10-3 with TRBJ1-1; no firm D call. Trimming cost V 3 bases and J 11 bases, with 16 bases left between them. Per the germline V gene, CDR1 is ENHRY and CDR2 is SYGVKD. CDR3 size: 13 residues. The CDR3 spells CAISDNEGLLAFF. CDR3 bases: TGTGCCATCAGTGATAACGAGGGTCTTTTGGCTTTCTTT.

V usage is TRBV18 and J usage is TRBJ1-1, with 8 positions matching TRBD1. The germline V gene has CDR1 KGHSH and CDR2 LQKENI. Germline trimming cut 1 base from V and 1 base from J; bases unmatched to any gene: 2. The CDR3 length is 15 residues. CDR3 in DNA: TGTGCCAGCTCACCACGGACAGGGCAGAACACTGAAGCTTTCTTT. Translated: CASSPRTGQNTEAFF.

Note on this clone: One end of the junction is discordant with germline, which a read error may explain. This sequence joins TRBV29-1 and TRBJ2-2; TRBD1 agrees at 12 bases. The CDR3 spans 16 residues. Germline lookup yields CDR1 SQVTM and CDR2 ANQGSEA. CDR3 bases: TGCAGCGTTGAAGCGGGACAGGGGGCTAGTGACCGGGGAGCTGTTTTT. As protein: CSVEAGQGASDRGAVF.

The V and J genes are TRBV11-3 and TRBJ2-1; D remains ambiguous. This CDR3 comprises 12 residues. Germline CDR1 is SGHNT and CDR2 is YENEEA. The germline V and J ends were trimmed by 0 bases and 6 bases, with 3 bases remaining between them. CDR3 DNA sequence: TGTGCCAGCAGCTTAGATCCCAATGAGCAGTTCTTC. Translating gives CASSLDPNEQFF.

V gene TRBV9 combines with J gene TRBJ1-6; 10 positions match TRBD1. V trimming: 2 bases; J trimming: 10 bases; junction bases outside the gene matches: 3. Germline CDR1 reads SGDLS; CDR2 reads YYNGEE. The CDR3 runs 14 residues. DNA for the CDR3: TGTGCCAGCAGCGTCGGACAGGGGGACTCACCCCTCCACTTT. This codes for CASSVGQGDSPLHF. Looking up the rest from reference TRBV9 and TRBJ1-6 gives the full variable domain: DSGVTQTPKHLITATGQRVTLRCSPRSGDLSVYWYQQSLDQGLQFLIQYYNGEERAKGNILERFSAQQFPDLHSELNLSSLELGDSALYFCASSVGQGDSPLHFGNGTRLTVT.

The rearrangement joins TRBV2 to TRBJ2-7, with 7 bases fitting TRBD1. The germline gives CDR1 SNHLY, CDR2 FYNNEI. The junction had 10 bases not matched to a gene; V was cut back by 3 bases and J by 5 bases. CDR3 length: 15 residues. The CDR3 DNA reads as TGTGCCAGCAGTGATGGTGTAGGGGGCCAAGACGAGCAGTACTTC. Its protein is CASSDGVGGQDEQYF.

V usage is TRBV11-3 and J usage is TRBJ2-7; tentative D call: TRBD1 (6 bases). Germline CDR1 reads SGHNT; CDR2 reads YENEEA. The CDR3 is 13 amino acids. V was cut by 1 base and J by 5 bases, with 9 bases left in between. The CDR3 here is CASSLGRGNEQYF. The DNA of the CDR3 is TGTGCCAGCAGCTTAGGCAGGGGCAACGAGCAGTACTTC.

This chain uses TRBV4-1 with TRBJ2-1, with D unresolved. This CDR3 is built from 16 residues. CDR1 and CDR2 (germline): MGHRA, YSYEKL. The ends were cut back, 0 bases at V and 0 bases at J, with 9 bases in the middle. CDR3 sequence reads: CASSQDLASSYNEQFF. The CDR3 bases are TGCGCCAGCAGCCAAGATCTGGCTAGCTCCTACAATGAGCAGTTCTTC.

This clone was observed a handful of times. A read error may account for a junction end that differs from germline. The rearrangement joins TRBV7-6 to TRBJ1-6; tentatively, D is TRBD1 (6 bases). The CDR3 consists of 15 residues. CDR1 is SGHVS, CDR2 FNYEAQ, per germline. Here the CDR3 reads CASTLGPQQGSPLHF. In DNA, the CDR3 is TGTGCCAGCACCTTAGGACCTCAACAGGGTTCACCCCTCCACTTT. Looking up the rest from reference TRBV7-6 and TRBJ1-6 gives the full variable domain: GAGVSQSPRYKVTKRGQDVALRCDPISGHVSLYWYRQALGQGPEFLTYFNYEAQQDKSGLPNDRFSAERPEGSISTLTIQRTEQRDSAMYRCASTLGPQQGSPLHFGNGTRLTVT.

J is TRBJ2-3 and V is TRBV9; D is unresolved. V was trimmed by 0 bases and J by 0 bases, leaving 11 bases between them. Per germline, CDR1 SGDLS and CDR2 YYNGEE. The CDR3 is 16 residues long. DNA for the CDR3: TGTGCCAGCAGCGTAGACTGGCGGCCTAGCACAGATACGCAGTATTTT. This sequence encodes CASSVDWRPSTDTQYF.

CDR3 DNA sequence: TGTGCCAGCAGCCGAGGGGGCTTAGGGAATTCACCCCTCCACTTT. This codes for CASSRGGLGNSPLHF. The chain joins TRBV2 to TRBJ1-6; the match to TRBD1 covers 7 bases. The CDR3 loop spans 15 amino acids. The V and J ends lost 6 bases and 7 bases, in that order; junction bases with no gene match: 9. Looked up from germline, CDR1 is SNHLY and CDR2 is FYNNEI.

V is TRBV5-1 and J is TRBJ2-5; tentative D call: TRBD2 (6 bases). The germline V gene encodes CDR1 SGHRS and CDR2 YFSETQ. Deletions cut 9 bases from V and 2 bases from J, with 17 bases between. The CDR3 runs to 14 residues. In DNA, the CDR3 is TGCGCCACCTCGTTAACAGGACTACAAGAGACCCAGTACTTC. Protein: CATSLTGLQETQYF.

The rearrangement uses TRBV5-4 and TRBJ2-3, with a possible D match to TRBD1 (5 bases). Trimming cost V 4 bases and J 9 bases, with 15 bases left between them. The CDR3 runs to 13 residues. Germline CDR1 reads SGHNT; CDR2 reads YYREEE (reference sequence). CDR3 sequence reads: CASSPELAGTQYF. DNA of the CDR3: TGTGCCAGCAGCCCTGAATTAGCAGGGACGCAGTATTTT.

This clone was recorded only once. The chain recombines TRBV20-1 with TRBJ1-1; no reliable D call. Germline CDR1 reads DFQATT; CDR2 reads SNEGSKA (reference sequence). V was shortened by 3 bases and J by 7 bases, with 9 bases between the two germline ends. This CDR3 contains 11 residues. CDR3 sequence: CSASRQSEAFF. Here the CDR3 DNA reads TGCAGTGCTAGTCGCCAGAGTGAAGCTTTCTTT.

The V call is TRBV19, the J call TRBJ2-5; 8 nucleotides align to TRBD1. The CDR3 sequence is 16 residues long. Trimming cost V 5 bases and J 4 bases; bases outside gene matches: 12. Germline loops: CDR1 LNHDA, CDR2 SQIVND (reference sequence). In DNA form, the CDR3 reads TGTGCCAGTAGTGTCGGGACAGGCCGTGGACGAGAGACCCAGTACTTC. This sequence encodes CASSVGTGRGRETQYF.

The table lists this clone with a count of one. The rearrangement joins TRBV15 to TRBJ1-1; possibly TRBD1 for D (5 bases). The ends were cut back, 3 bases at V and 1 base at J, with 15 bases in the middle. Germline CDR1 and CDR2: LNHNV and YYDKDF (reference sequence). The CDR3 has 16 amino acids. This CDR3 reads CATSRGDFGANTEAFF. DNA of the CDR3: TGTGCCACCAGCAGGGGGGACTTCGGGGCGAACACTGAAGCTTTCTTT. The variable domain in full, with the rest retrieved from reference TRBV15 and TRBJ1-1, is DAMVIQNPRYQVTQFGKPVTLSCSQTLNHNVMYWYQQKSSQAPKLLFHYYDKDFNNEADTPDNFQSRRPNTSFCFLDIRSPGLGDTAMYLCATSRGDFGANTEAFFGQGTRLTVV.

The rearrangement links TRBV6-6 to TRBJ2-1; D gene ambiguous. The CDR3 sequence is 13 residues long. The germline CDR1 and CDR2 sequences are MNHNY and SVGAGI (reference sequence). The ends were cut back, 5 bases at V and 6 bases at J, with 11 bases in the middle. The CDR3 DNA is TGTGCCAGCAGTCAAAGTTGGGGCAATGAGCAGTTCTTC. It is translated as CASSQSWGNEQFF.

The rearrangement links TRBV11-3 to TRBJ2-1; 12 bases agree with TRBD1. V trimming: 1 base; J trimming: 6 bases; junction bases outside the gene matches: 10. Per germline, CDR1 SGHNT and CDR2 YENEEA. The CDR3 totals 18 residues. The CDR3 DNA reads as TGTGCCAGCAGCTTAGGGGGGACAGGGGGCTTTTTGGCCAATGAGCAGTTCTTC. Protein: CASSLGGTGGFLANEQFF. Looking up the rest from reference TRBV11-3 and TRBJ2-1 gives the full variable domain: EAGVVQSPRYKIIEKKQPVAFWCNPISGHNTLYWYLQNLGQGPELLIRYENEEAVDDSQLPKDRFSAERLKGVDSTLKIQPAELGDSAVYLCASSLGGTGGFLANEQFFGPGTRLTVL.

The V call is TRBV7-9, the J call TRBJ1-1, with unresolved D. Looked up from germline, CDR1 is SEHNR and CDR2 is FQNEAQ (reference sequence). The CDR3 is made up of 13 amino acids. The V and J ends lost 5 bases and 4 bases respectively, with 11 bases between them. The CDR3 sequence: CASSPMGGTEAFF. The DNA for the CDR3 is TGTGCCAGCAGCCCCATGGGTGGCACTGAAGCTTTCTTT. Looking up the rest from reference TRBV7-9 and TRBJ1-1 gives the full variable domain: DTGVSQNPRHKITKRGQNVTFRCDPISEHNRLYWYRQTLGQGPEFLTYFQNEAQLEKSRLLSDRFSAERPKGSFSTLEIQRTEQGDSAMYLCASSPMGGTEAFFGQGTRLTVV.

J is TRBJ2-5 and V is TRBV5-6; D possibly matches TRBD1 or TRBD2 (5 bases each). The germline CDR1 and CDR2 sequences are SGHDT and YYEEEE. Deletions cut 6 bases from V and 5 bases from J, with 8 bases between. The CDR3 totals 11 residues. CDR3 DNA sequence: TGTGCCAGCAATTGGGGGGAGACCCAGTACTTC. It is translated as CASNWGETQYF.

The genes are TRBV7-9 and TRBJ1-4; 9 bases fit TRBD1. The CDR3 has 14 amino acids. CDR1 and CDR2 (germline): SEHNR, FQNEAQ (reference sequence). V dropped 5 bases and J dropped 6; count of bases not matched to a gene: 4. The CDR3 nucleotides are TGTGCCAGCAGCCTGACAGGGGGGGATGAAAAACTGTTTTTT. This translates into CASSLTGGDEKLFF. The full variable domain, rest sourced from reference TRBV7-9 and TRBJ1-4, is DTGVSQNPRHKITKRGQNVTFRCDPISEHNRLYWYRQTLGQGPEFLTYFQNEAQLEKSRLLSDRFSAERPKGSFSTLEIQRTEQGDSAMYLCASSLTGGDEKLFFGSGTQLSVL.

J is TRBJ1-4 and V is TRBV18; 8 bases fit TRBD1. Germline V gene sequence: CDR1 KGHSH, CDR2 LQKENI. This CDR3 spans 15 amino acids. V dropped 3 bases and J dropped 4; count of bases not matched to a gene: 4. The CDR3 region is CASSPGQGYNEKLFF. The CDR3 nucleotides read TGTGCCAGCTCACCCGGACAGGGTTATAATGAAAAACTGTTTTTT. Using reference TRBV18 and TRBJ1-4 for the parts outside the CDR3, the full variable domain is NAGVMQNPRHLVRRRGQEARLRCSPMKGHSHVYWYRQLPEEGLKFMVYLQKENIIDESGMPKERFSAEFPKEGPSILRIQQVVRGDSAAYFCASSPGQGYNEKLFFGSGTQLSVL.

The gene calls are TRBV6-1 and TRBJ1-2; D is ambiguous. This CDR3 has 13 amino acids. The V gene's germline CDR1 is MNHNS and CDR2 SASEGT. Trimming pared 5 bases from V and 2 bases from J, leaving 9 bases between. The CDR3 DNA reads as TGTGCCAGCAGTCAGCGCGAAAACTATGGCTACACCTTC. It encodes CASSQRENYGYTF.

This chain uses TRBV5-1 with TRBJ2-1; TRBD1 matches at 9 bases. This CDR3 region has 15 residues. V was pared by 0 bases and J by 10 bases, with 8 bases of the junction left unmatched. The germline gives CDR1 SGHRS, CDR2 YFSETQ. For the CDR3, the DNA is TGCGCCAGCAGCTTGGTGGGGACAGGGATTCGGGAGCAGTTCTTC. Protein product: CASSLVGTGIREQFF.

The chain joins TRBV15 to TRBJ2-1; D is possibly TRBD1 or TRBD2 (5 bases each). Germline CDR1 LNHNV, CDR2 YYDKDF (reference sequence). The CDR3 covers 17 residues. Trimming stripped 0 bases from V and 1 base from J, with 13 bases between. The CDR3 nucleotides are TGTGCCACCAGCAGAGAGGCCCTTGGGGGATCCTACAATGAGCAGTTCTTC. Residues: CATSREALGGSYNEQFF.

The V call is TRBV7-2, the J call TRBJ1-1; D is undetermined. Trimming cost V 3 bases and J 8 bases, with 13 bases left between them. The CDR3 is made up of 13 amino acids. CDR1 SGHTA and CDR2 FQGNSA come from the germline V gene. This CDR3 reads CASSLGMALEAFF. The CDR3 coding sequence is TGTGCCAGCAGCTTGGGTATGGCACTAGAAGCTTTCTTT.

This chain links TRBV29-1 with TRBJ2-2; perhaps TRBD1 as D (5 bases). The V gene lost 6 bases and the J gene lost 4 bases, with 18 bases spanning the gap. The CDR3 length is 15 residues. The germline CDR1 and CDR2 sequences are SQVTM and ANQGSEA. CDR3 protein: CSVKGPGQGTGELFF. The CDR3 DNA sequence: TGCAGCGTGAAGGGCCCAGGGCAGGGCACCGGGGAGCTGTTTTTT.

The chain couples TRBV7-8 to TRBJ1-2; D is perhaps TRBD1 (6 bases). CDR1 is SGHVS, CDR2 FQNEAQ, per germline. V was pared by 5 bases and J by 2 bases, with 9 bases between. There are 13 residues in the CDR3. DNA of the CDR3: TGTGCCAGCAGCGCGGGACAAAACTATGGCTACACCTTC. Amino acid sequence: CASSAGQNYGYTF.

V and J are TRBV7-2 and TRBJ1-1; D remains unclear. This CDR3 contains 15 residues. Trimming stripped 3 bases from V and 1 base from J, with 12 bases between. Germline V gene lookup returns CDR1 SGHTA and CDR2 FQGNSA. CDR3 in amino acids: CASSLDSSGNTEAFF. The CDR3 region has the DNA TGTGCCAGCAGCTTGGATTCGTCGGGGAACACTGAAGCTTTCTTT.